Detailed here is one T cell receptor (beta chain). Reverse transcription of extracted RNA yielded cDNA, which provided the sequencing template. Assay: immunoSEQ multiplex PCR; the TCRdb copy retains only in-frame clones and omits some. Counted here are 200,000 to 250,000 clones, approximately 47% occurring once; the ten biggest clones make up over 2%. This specimen comes from a study of CD8+ T cells in alopecia areata. The treatment here: oral pan-JAK inhibitor, 5-10 mg twice daily. The sample here was CD4+ T cells sorted from blood, taken at approximately week 36, from a patient treated with tofacitinib. The sequence derives from a human donor with alopecia areata.

DNA for the CDR3: TGCGCCAGCAGCTCTAATGGGGGGCCCGAAGAGACCCAGTACTTC. It encodes CASSSNGGPEETQYF. This chain uses TRBV5-1 with TRBJ2-5; either TRBD1 or TRBD2 may supply D (6 bases each). This CDR3 region has 15 residues. Between the trimmed V and J ends, which lost 3 bases and 3 bases, there was a span of 15 bases. The germline V gene encodes CDR1 SGHRS and CDR2 YFSETQ. Based on the CDR3 plus reference TRBV5-1 and TRBJ2-5, the full variable domain is KAGVTQTPRYLIKTRGQQVTLSCSPISGHRSVSWYQQTPGQGLQFLFEYFSETQRNKGNFPGRFSGRQFSNSRSEMNVSTLELGDSALYLCASSSNGGPEETQYFGPGTRLLVL.